Described below is a single T cell receptor (beta chain) sequence and its context. Separate cDNA molecules each had unique molecular identifiers attached to them. TCRdb reanalysed the 5' RACE reads using MiXCR and keeps one entry per CDR3 protein. Of 60,000 or so distinct CDR3 sequences listed, roughly 12% are singletons. This entry is derived from a study of early T cells in non-severe SARS-CoV-2 infection. Study-wide background: Alpha and beta chains were unpaired, from unsorted whole-blood bulk RNA.

The ends lost 5 bases at V and 12 bases at J; junction bases unmatched: 9. From germline, CDR1 is SGHAT and CDR2 FQNNGV. The CDR3 sequence is 14 residues long. The chain has TRBV11-2 and TRBJ2-6, with TRBD2 matching 8 bases. The origin of this receptor is an adult who was a healthcare worker with PCR-confirmed SARS-CoV-2 infection or an uninfected control (not recorded which). Source material: whole blood. The CDR3 loop is CASSKVAGSAVLTF. CDR3 DNA sequence: TGTGCCAGCAGCAAAGTAGCGGGAAGCGCCGTCCTGACTTTC.